This TCR beta chain was sequenced for a study of T cell responses to AZD1222 COVID-19 vaccine. Repertoires were generated with immunoSEQ multiplex PCR, while TCRdb's copy carries only in-frame clones and drops some. The sample holds about 130,000 clones, around 90% seen once. The CDR3 is made up of 15 amino acids. Germline V gives CDR1 SGDLS, CDR2 YYNGEE. V gave up 4 bases and J gave up 0 bases, with 13 bases separating them. The chain joins TRBV9 to TRBJ1-1; D uncertain. This receptor was identified in an adult who received the AZD1222 COVID-19 vaccine. The sample was peripheral blood, taken 28 days after the second AZD1222 dose. The CDR3 reads CASSPLITVNTEAFF. CDR3 DNA sequence: TGTGCCAGCAGCCCGTTGATAACAGTGAACACTGAAGCTTTCTTT.